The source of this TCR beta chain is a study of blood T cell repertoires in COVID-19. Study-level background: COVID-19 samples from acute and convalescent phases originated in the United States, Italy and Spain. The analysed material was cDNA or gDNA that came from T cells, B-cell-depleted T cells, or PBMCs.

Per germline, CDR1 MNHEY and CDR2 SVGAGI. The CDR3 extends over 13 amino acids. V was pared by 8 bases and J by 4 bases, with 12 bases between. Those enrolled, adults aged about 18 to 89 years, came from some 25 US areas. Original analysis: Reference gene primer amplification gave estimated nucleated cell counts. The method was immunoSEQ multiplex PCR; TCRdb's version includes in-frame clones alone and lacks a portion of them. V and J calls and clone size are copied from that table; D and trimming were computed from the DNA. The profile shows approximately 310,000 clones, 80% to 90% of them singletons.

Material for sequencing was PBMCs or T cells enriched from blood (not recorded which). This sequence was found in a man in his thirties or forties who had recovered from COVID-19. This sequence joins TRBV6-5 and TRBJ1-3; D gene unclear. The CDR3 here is CASVPGAGNTIYF. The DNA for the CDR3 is TGTGCCAGCGTACCCGGAGCGGGAAACACCATATATTTT.